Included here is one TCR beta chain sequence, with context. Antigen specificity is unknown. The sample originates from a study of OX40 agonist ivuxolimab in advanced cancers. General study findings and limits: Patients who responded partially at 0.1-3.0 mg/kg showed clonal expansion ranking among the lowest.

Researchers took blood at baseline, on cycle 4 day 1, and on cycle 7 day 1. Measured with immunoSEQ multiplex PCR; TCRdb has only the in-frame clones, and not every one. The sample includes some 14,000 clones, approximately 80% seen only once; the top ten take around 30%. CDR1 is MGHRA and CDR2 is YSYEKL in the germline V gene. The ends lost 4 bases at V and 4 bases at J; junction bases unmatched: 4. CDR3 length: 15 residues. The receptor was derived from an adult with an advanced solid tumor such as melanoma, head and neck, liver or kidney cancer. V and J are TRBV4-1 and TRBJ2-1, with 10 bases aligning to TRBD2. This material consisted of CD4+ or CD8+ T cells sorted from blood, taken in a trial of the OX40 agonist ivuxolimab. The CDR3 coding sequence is TGCGCCAGCAGCCGGACTAGCGGCGATTACAATGAGCAGTTCTTC. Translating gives CASSRTSGDYNEQFF.